These 8 T cell receptor beta chains were all obtained from the same sample, sequenced in a study of beta chain features in type 1 diabetes. The study's findings and limits: Among all four CD4+ subsets, Type 1 diabetes patients had TCRB CDR3s that were moderately but significantly shorter.

Reverse transcription of all isolated RNA meant that expressed TCRB transcripts were sequenced. Profiled with immunoSEQ multiplex PCR; TCRdb holds only in-frame clones, not every one. This sample has 640,000 or so clones; over 10% occur once, and the top ten carry approximately 0.02%. No cognate antigen is known for these TCRs. Material: naive CD4+ T cells from blood. All receptors come from a man between 18 and 35 years old with type 1 diabetes.

This clone was recorded a few times. This chain uses TRBV5-5 with TRBJ2-5; D is possibly TRBD1 (5 bases). Germline CDR1 and CDR2: SGHKS and YYEKEE (reference sequence). V was pared by 0 bases and J by 3 bases, with 6 bases between. CDR3 length: 13 residues. CDR3 amino acids: CASSLATEETQYF. In DNA, the CDR3 is TGTGCCAGCAGCTTGGCGACAGAAGAGACCCAGTACTTC.

The V and J genes are TRBV7-9 and TRBJ2-1; possibly TRBD2 for D (5 bases). The CDR3 sequence is 15 residues long. Trimming cost V 1 base and J 0 bases, with 7 bases left between them. Germline values: CDR1 SEHNR, CDR2 FQNEAQ (reference sequence). The CDR3 DNA reads as TGTGCCAGCAGCTTAGGTGGAGGCTCCTACAATGAGCAGTTCTTC. It specifies CASSLGGGSYNEQFF.

This chain links TRBV13 with TRBJ1-5; 9 bases align to TRBD1. J lost 7 bases, V lost 4 bases, and 5 bases had no gene match. CDR1 is PRHDT and CDR2 is FYEKMQ in the germline V gene (reference sequence). This CDR3 comprises 14 residues. CDR3: CASSSGQGSQPQHF. CDR3 nucleotide sequence: TGTGCCAGCAGCTCGGGACAGGGAAGCCAGCCCCAGCATTTT.

The V gene is TRBV11-3, the J gene TRBJ2-5, with 8 nucleotides matching TRBD2. The CDR3 is 15 amino acids. Germline assignment: CDR1 SGHNT and CDR2 YENEEA. The junction had 5 bases not matched to a gene; V was cut back by 3 bases and J by 2 bases. This CDR3 reads CASSFSSGGQETQYF. CDR3 in DNA: TGTGCCAGCAGCTTCTCCAGCGGGGGACAAGAGACCCAGTACTTC.

This rearrangement joins TRBV30 to TRBJ1-1, with D possibly matching TRBD1 (5 bases). Germline assignment: CDR1 GTSNPN and CDR2 SVGIG (reference sequence). The CDR3 consists of 18 residues. V was pared by 5 bases and J by 0 bases, with 25 bases between. The CDR3 loop reads CAWVKSVGGLIMNTEAFF. In DNA form, the CDR3 reads TGTGCCTGGGTTAAGTCGGTGGGGGGTTTAATCATGAACACTGAAGCTTTCTTT.

The gene calls are TRBV15 and TRBJ2-5; D could derive from TRBD1 or TRBD2 (6 bases each). Trimming removed 0 bases at V and 1 base at J, with 15 bases between. Germline-derived CDR1 and CDR2 are LNHNV and YYDKDF (reference sequence). The CDR3 covers 17 residues. CDR3: CATSRDMGGNSQETQYF. The CDR3, as DNA: TGTGCCACCAGCAGAGATATGGGGGGCAATTCCCAAGAGACCCAGTACTTC.

This rearrangement joins TRBV27 to TRBJ2-1, with D tentatively TRBD2 (5 bases). The V end was cut by 6 bases, the J end by 5 bases, with 20 bases between. Germline CDR1 and CDR2: MNHEY and SMNVEV (reference sequence). The CDR3 has 16 residues. The CDR3 spells CASRLLETPINNEQFF. The CDR3 DNA follows: TGTGCCAGCAGGCTACTAGAAACACCAATTAACAATGAGCAGTTCTTC.

The table lists this clone with a few counts. The genes are TRBV27 and TRBJ2-3; D remains ambiguous. V lost 4 bases to trimming and J lost 7 bases, with 15 bases between them. Per the germline V gene, CDR1 is MNHEY and CDR2 is SMNVEV (reference sequence). The CDR3 consists of 14 residues. The CDR3 loop reads CASSSPPRQYTQYF. DNA for the CDR3: TGTGCCAGCAGTTCGCCCCCACGGCAATATACGCAGTATTTT.